This note documents a single TCR beta chain sequence. Its antigen is still unknown. Time point given: new active TB diagnosis, blood taken before or within 7 days of starting treatment. Data came from immunoSEQ multiplex PCR; TCRdb stores just in-frame clones and leaves some out. The sample carries about 50,000 clones, nearly 95% recorded once. The record originates from a study of T cells in tuberculosis. This CDR3 contains 13 residues. CDR1 is GTSNPN, CDR2 SVGIG, per germline (reference sequence). V was clipped by 0 bases and J by 3 bases, with 6 bases between them. Study-level findings and limits: Shorter CDR3-alpha in active tuberculosis partly drove smaller distances. Cases with active tuberculosis were adults, while controls were adolescents.

The TCR was taken from an adult with tuberculosis. The chain is built from TRBV30 and TRBJ2-1; D not certain. Source: PBMCs, taken at tuberculosis diagnosis. The CDR3 here is CAWSVSGYNEQFF. CDR3 sequence (DNA): TGTGCCTGGAGTGTATCGGGCTACAATGAGCAGTTCTTC.